The T cell receptor (beta chain) under discussion was sequenced for a study of blood T cell repertoires in COVID-19. On the study more broadly: The samples span acute and convalescent COVID-19 from the United States, Italy and Spain. Sources were T cells, B-cell-depleted T cells, or PBMCs; the material itself was cDNA or gDNA.

Original methodology: Estimation of nucleated cell counts relied on the amplification of reference gene primers. Assay: immunoSEQ multiplex PCR; the TCRdb copy retains only in-frame clones and omits some. The DNA gave D and trimming, while V, J and clone size come from that table. This sample has some 100,000 clones, with around nine tenths found just once. Trimming took off 0 bases at V and 3 bases at J, with 15 bases between the two ends. The CDR3 contains 16 residues. Per the germline V gene, CDR1 is SGHAT and CDR2 is FQNNGV. Sequenced sample: peripheral blood. J is TRBJ2-7 and V is TRBV11-2, with a possible D match to TRBD2 (5 bases). The receptor was derived from a woman of 80 years or more with active COVID-19. The CDR3 is CASSLDEERGYYEQYF. CDR3 in DNA: TGTGCCAGCAGCTTAGATGAGGAGCGCGGGTACTACGAGCAGTACTTC.